This T cell receptor (beta chain) was identified in a study of T cell responses to AZD1222 COVID-19 vaccine. Overall study context: Second-dose schedules of about 4 or about 12 weeks were combined.

Study results and caveats: At baseline, seropositivity was found in only a handful of AZD1222 recipients.

CDR3 length equals 15 residues. The junction had 5 bases not matched to a gene; V was cut back by 1 base and J by 7 bases. Germline CDR1 GTSNPN, CDR2 SVGIG (reference sequence). With respect to this clone: Its cognate antigen is unknown.

The table came from immunoSEQ multiplex PCR; TCRdb's copy has only in-frame clones and leaves some out. There are 90,000 to 120,000 clones in the sample; more than 90% occur only once, and about 1.2% lies in the top ten. This chain links TRBV30 with TRBJ1-6; TRBD1 matches 9 bases. This clonotype was obtained from an adult in good health. The sequencing used peripheral blood, collected on day 0 of AZD1222 vaccination. Here the CDR3 DNA reads TGTGCCTGGAGTGAGGGACAGGGTGGAAATTCACCCCTCCACTTT. This translates into CAWSEGQGGNSPLHF.